Below, 20 T cell receptor beta chains from the same sample are listed, as sequenced in a study of blood T cell repertoires in COVID-19. Assay used: immunoSEQ multiplex PCR; TCRdb lists only in-frame clones, some missing. The table lists about 98,000 clones, 65% to 85% of them singletons, with around 11% in the top ten. The material sequenced was peripheral blood. These TCRs come from a woman of 80 years or more with acute or convalescent COVID-19.

The genes are TRBV2 and TRBJ1-5; D not resolved. The V gene lost 0 bases and the J gene lost 5 bases, with 5 bases spanning the gap. CDR1 is SNHLY and CDR2 is FYNNEI in the germline V gene. CDR3 length equals 13 residues. CDR3 residues: CASSEARDQPQHF. The CDR3 region has the DNA TGTGCCAGCAGTGAAGCTAGAGATCAGCCCCAGCATTTT.

J is TRBJ2-2 and V is TRBV6-2 or TRBV6-3; D not resolved. The CDR3 spans 13 residues. The germline gives CDR1 MNHEY, CDR2 SVGEGT. With 5 bases removed from V and 2 bases from J, the gap between germline ends came to 6 bases. The DNA of the CDR3 is TGTGCCAGCAGTGTGGCCAACACCGGGGAGCTGTTTTTT. Translation: CASSVANTGELFF.

The gene calls are TRBV3-1 (or the pseudogene TRBV3-2) and TRBJ2-2, with unresolved D. Germline V CDR1 and CDR2: LGHDT, YNNKEL (reference sequence). The CDR3 extends over 13 amino acids. V was pared by 5 bases and J by 6 bases, with 10 bases between. CDR3 sequence reads: CASSVDKAGELFF. CDR3 DNA: TGTGCCAGCAGCGTCGACAAGGCCGGGGAGCTGTTTTTT.

The rearrangement uses TRBV19 and TRBJ2-7; possible D gene TRBD1, 6 bases. Germline V gives CDR1 LNHDA, CDR2 SQIVND (reference sequence). Trimming removed 5 bases from V and 2 bases from J, with 19 bases in between. CDR3 length equals 16 residues. The CDR3 region is CASSPTGTSPTYEQYV. CDR3 nucleotide sequence: TGTGCCAGTAGTCCAACCGGGACAAGCCCAACCTACGAGCAGTACGTC.

The chain is built from TRBV4-1 and TRBJ1-1; no definite D call. The CDR3 loop spans 14 amino acids. Per the germline V gene, CDR1 is MGHRA and CDR2 is YSYEKL. V was cut by 2 bases and J by 5 bases, with 12 bases left in between. CDR3: CASSQFGRRTEAFF. CDR3 coding DNA: TGCGCCAGCAGCCAATTCGGGAGGAGAACTGAAGCTTTCTTT.

The chain combines TRBV28 with TRBJ1-4; the match to TRBD1 covers 7 bases. CDR3 length equals 15 residues. CDR1 and CDR2 from the germline V gene are MDHEN and SYDVKM. Unmatched junction bases numbered 8, after V lost 6 bases and J lost 4 bases. The CDR3 DNA follows: TGTGCCAGCAGGCAATGGGGGACAGATAATGAAAAACTGTTTTTT. As protein: CASRQWGTDNEKLFF.

The rearrangement uses TRBV6-5 and TRBJ2-7; 12 positions agree with TRBD1. The CDR3 length is 14 residues. Per the germline V gene, CDR1 is MNHEY and CDR2 is SVGAGI. Trimming at V came to 6 bases and at J to 5 bases, leaving 5 bases not matched to a gene. DNA for the CDR3: TGTGCCAGCAGCGCCGGGACAGGGGGCAACGAGCAGTACTTC. As protein: CASSAGTGGNEQYF.

Only a few counts were recorded for this clone. The V gene is TRBV7-2, the J gene TRBJ1-3, with 8 positions matching TRBD1. The trim removed 5 bases at V and 4 bases at J, leaving 10 bases unmatched. Germline CDR1 reads SGHTA; CDR2 reads FQGNSA. The CDR3 has 16 residues. Here the CDR3 DNA reads TGTGCCAGCAGCCCGGACAGGGCCCGAAGCGGAAACACCATATATTTT. Its translation is CASSPDRARSGNTIYF.

The rearrangement joins TRBV15 to TRBJ1-3; TRBD1 agrees at 8 bases. V lost 5 bases, J lost 0 bases, and 6 bases stayed unmatched. The CDR3 is made up of 16 amino acids. Germline V gives CDR1 LNHNV, CDR2 YYDKDF (reference sequence). DNA of the CDR3: TGTGCCACCAGCGAGTTGGACAGGGCCTCTGGAAACACCATATATTTT. Protein: CATSELDRASGNTIYF. The whole variable domain, filled in from reference TRBV15 and TRBJ1-3, reads DAMVIQNPRYQVTQFGKPVTLSCSQTLNHNVMYWYQQKSSQAPKLLFHYYDKDFNNEADTPDNFQSRRPNTSFCFLDIRSPGLGDTAMYLCATSELDRASGNTIYFGEGSWLTVV.

V gene TRBV5-5 combines with J gene TRBJ1-4; no clear D. Germline V CDR1 and CDR2: SGHKS, YYEKEE (reference sequence). Trimming took 9 bases from V and 3 from J, leaving 18 bases between them. This CDR3 comprises 15 residues. The CDR3 region has the DNA TGTGCCACCAGGCGAGGGCGGGGAGCTAATGAAAAACTGTTTTTT. Translating gives CATRRGRGANEKLFF. Supplemented by reference TRBV5-5 and TRBJ1-4, the full variable domain reads DAGVTQSPTHLIKTRGQQVTLRCSPISGHKSVSWYQQVLGQGPQFIFQYYEKEERGRGNFPDRFSARQFPNYSSELNVNALLLGDSALYLCATRRGRGANEKLFFGSGTQLSVL.

The chain combines TRBV23-1 with TRBJ2-1; the D is unclear. TRBV23-1 is filed as an ORF, its function uncertain. The CDR3 covers 17 residues. V shed 4 bases and J shed 0 bases, with 16 bases lying between them. In DNA form, the CDR3 reads TGCGCCAGCAGTCCCACCTCTTCGGGTGGCTCCTACAATGAGCAGTTCTTC. Translation gives CASSPTSSGGSYNEQFF.

This clone was seen more than once but under ten times. The rearrangement links TRBV4-3 to TRBJ2-3, with TRBD2 matching over 10 bases. CDR1 and CDR2 (germline): LGHNA, YSLEER. The V segment lost 4 bases and the J segment 3 bases; nucleotides outside the gene matches: 13. The CDR3 contains 18 residues. CDR3 in amino acids: CASSRAWASGGGTDTQYF. DNA for the CDR3: TGCGCCAGCAGCCGGGCGTGGGCTAGCGGGGGAGGGACAGATACGCAGTATTTT.

The rearrangement joins TRBV24-1 to TRBJ1-2; 8 nucleotides agree with TRBD1. The CDR3 contains 12 residues. Germline V gene data show CDR1 as KGHDR and CDR2 as SFDVKD. V lost 9 bases to trimming and J lost 7 bases; unmatched junction nucleotides: 6. The DNA for the CDR3 is TGTGCCACCGAGGACAGGGACTTTGGCTACACCTTC. Its translation is CATEDRDFGYTF.

The rearrangement joins TRBV7-2 to TRBJ1-2; TRBD1 agrees at 9 bases. This CDR3 has 15 residues. V lost 6 bases, J lost 5 bases, and 10 bases stayed unmatched. The germline CDR1 and CDR2 sequences are SGHTA and FQGNSA. DNA of the CDR3: TGTGCCAGCAGGAAACAGGGGGCCCCCCTTTATGGCTACACCTTC. This codes for CASRKQGAPLYGYTF. Full variable domain (remainder filled in from reference TRBV7-2 and TRBJ1-2): GAGVSQSPSNKVTEKGKDVELRCDPISGHTALYWYRQSLGQGLEFLIYFQGNSAPDKSGLPSDRFSAERTGGSVSTLTIQRTQQEDSAVYLCASRKQGAPLYGYTFGSGTRLTVV.

The chain couples TRBV29-1 to TRBJ1-2; D gene ambiguous. This CDR3 has 13 residues. Germline loops: CDR1 SQVTM, CDR2 ANQGSEA. V was cut by 6 bases and J by 3 bases, with 14 bases left in between. The CDR3 loop is CSVGEGSDYGYTF. In nucleotides, the CDR3 is TGCAGCGTCGGGGAAGGGTCCGACTATGGCTACACCTTC.

This clone was observed a single time. This chain uses TRBV6-5 with TRBJ2-3; the D gene is possibly TRBD2 (7 bases). The CDR3 sequence is 15 residues long. V lost 2 bases and J lost 3, with 12 bases in between. CDR1 is MNHEY, CDR2 SVGAGI, per germline. This CDR3 reads CASSYRGAQTDTQYF. The CDR3 coding sequence is TGTGCCAGCAGTTACCGGGGGGCGCAGACAGATACGCAGTATTTT.

V and J are TRBV5-4 and TRBJ1-3; no clear D. V lost 0 bases to trimming and J lost 0 bases, with 10 bases between them. The CDR3 loop spans 16 amino acids. Germline-derived CDR1 and CDR2 are SGHNT and YYREEE (reference sequence). CDR3: CASSLGTSFSGNTIYF. The CDR3 region has the DNA TGTGCCAGCAGCTTGGGGACTTCTTTCTCTGGAAACACCATATATTTT.

The gene calls are TRBV5-4 and TRBJ2-1, with 10 bases identical to TRBD2. Germline-derived CDR1 and CDR2 are SGHNT and YYREEE (reference sequence). V was clipped by 4 bases and J by 2 bases; unmatched bases: 3. The CDR3 is 15 amino acids. CDR3 DNA: TGTGCCAGCAGCATTAGCGGGGGGACCTACAATGAGCAGTTCTTC. Protein sequence: CASSISGGTYNEQFF.

This clone is a singleton in its sample. This chain joins TRBV9 and TRBJ1-1, with a weak D call TRBD1 (5 bases). Trimming shortened V by 1 base and J by 8 bases, and 12 bases separated the two germline ends. Germline CDR1 and CDR2: SGDLS and YYNGEE. The CDR3 length is 13 residues. Written as DNA, the CDR3 is TGTGCCAGCAGCGTAAAGGCCCAGGGCGAAGCTTTCTTT. This encodes CASSVKAQGEAFF.

The rearrangement joins TRBV7-2 to TRBJ1-5, with D uncertain. Per germline, CDR1 SGHTA and CDR2 FQGNSA. V was pared by 0 bases and J by 2 bases, with 8 bases between. The CDR3 covers 15 residues. CDR3 in DNA: TGTGCCAGCAGCTTAGCCCCCAGTGGCAATCAGCCCCAGCATTTT. It encodes CASSLAPSGNQPQHF. The variable domain in full, with the rest retrieved from reference TRBV7-2 and TRBJ1-5, is GAGVSQSPSNKVTEKGKDVELRCDPISGHTALYWYRQSLGQGLEFLIYFQGNSAPDKSGLPSDRFSAERTGGSVSTLTIQRTQQEDSAVYLCASSLAPSGNQPQHFGDGTRLSIL.